This section outlines one T cell receptor (beta chain) sequence together with its context. The entry originates in a study of shared T cell receptors in the human thymus. Profiling relied on immunoSEQ multiplex PCR, and the TCRdb table lists in-frame clones only, not all of them. The sample consists of 600,000 to 900,000 clones, 80% to 90% of them appearing once. The CDR3 consists of 19 residues. V was pared by 1 base and J by 1 base, with 9 bases of the junction left unmatched. CDR1 SSHAT and CDR2 FNYEAQ come from the germline V gene (reference sequence). The data were also submitted as part of a second study, on human thymus T cells. That source adds: Healthy Finnish infants undergoing corrective surgery for congenital heart defects were used as donors. Thymic material originated from resections removed in the course of corrective heart surgery. In thymic and blood repertoires alike, V and J usage looked biased. Reports from related research described highly overlapping thymic repertoires among unrelated individuals.

The chain uses TRBV7-7 and TRBJ2-2; 10 bases are a match to TRBD1. Sequencing was done on a sample of thymocytes. This clonotype was obtained from a girl less than two years old with a congenital heart defect. The CDR3 DNA sequence: TGTGCCAGCAGCTTAGTTGGGACAGGGGCTGTCATGAACACCGGGGAGCTGTTTTTT. Translation: CASSLVGTGAVMNTGELFF.